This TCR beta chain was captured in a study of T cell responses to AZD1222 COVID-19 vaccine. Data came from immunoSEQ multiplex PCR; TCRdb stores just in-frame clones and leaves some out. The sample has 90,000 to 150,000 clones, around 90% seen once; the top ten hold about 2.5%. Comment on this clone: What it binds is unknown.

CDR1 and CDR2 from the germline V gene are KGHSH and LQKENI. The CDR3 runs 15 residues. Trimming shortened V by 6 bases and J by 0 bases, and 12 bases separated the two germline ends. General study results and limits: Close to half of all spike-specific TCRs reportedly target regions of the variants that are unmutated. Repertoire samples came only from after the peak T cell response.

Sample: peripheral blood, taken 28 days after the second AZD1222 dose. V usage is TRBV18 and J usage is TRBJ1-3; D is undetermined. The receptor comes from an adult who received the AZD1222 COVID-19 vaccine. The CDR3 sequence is CASSTGYLSGNTIYF. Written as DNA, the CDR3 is TGTGCCAGCTCCACCGGGTATCTCTCTGGAAACACCATATATTTT.